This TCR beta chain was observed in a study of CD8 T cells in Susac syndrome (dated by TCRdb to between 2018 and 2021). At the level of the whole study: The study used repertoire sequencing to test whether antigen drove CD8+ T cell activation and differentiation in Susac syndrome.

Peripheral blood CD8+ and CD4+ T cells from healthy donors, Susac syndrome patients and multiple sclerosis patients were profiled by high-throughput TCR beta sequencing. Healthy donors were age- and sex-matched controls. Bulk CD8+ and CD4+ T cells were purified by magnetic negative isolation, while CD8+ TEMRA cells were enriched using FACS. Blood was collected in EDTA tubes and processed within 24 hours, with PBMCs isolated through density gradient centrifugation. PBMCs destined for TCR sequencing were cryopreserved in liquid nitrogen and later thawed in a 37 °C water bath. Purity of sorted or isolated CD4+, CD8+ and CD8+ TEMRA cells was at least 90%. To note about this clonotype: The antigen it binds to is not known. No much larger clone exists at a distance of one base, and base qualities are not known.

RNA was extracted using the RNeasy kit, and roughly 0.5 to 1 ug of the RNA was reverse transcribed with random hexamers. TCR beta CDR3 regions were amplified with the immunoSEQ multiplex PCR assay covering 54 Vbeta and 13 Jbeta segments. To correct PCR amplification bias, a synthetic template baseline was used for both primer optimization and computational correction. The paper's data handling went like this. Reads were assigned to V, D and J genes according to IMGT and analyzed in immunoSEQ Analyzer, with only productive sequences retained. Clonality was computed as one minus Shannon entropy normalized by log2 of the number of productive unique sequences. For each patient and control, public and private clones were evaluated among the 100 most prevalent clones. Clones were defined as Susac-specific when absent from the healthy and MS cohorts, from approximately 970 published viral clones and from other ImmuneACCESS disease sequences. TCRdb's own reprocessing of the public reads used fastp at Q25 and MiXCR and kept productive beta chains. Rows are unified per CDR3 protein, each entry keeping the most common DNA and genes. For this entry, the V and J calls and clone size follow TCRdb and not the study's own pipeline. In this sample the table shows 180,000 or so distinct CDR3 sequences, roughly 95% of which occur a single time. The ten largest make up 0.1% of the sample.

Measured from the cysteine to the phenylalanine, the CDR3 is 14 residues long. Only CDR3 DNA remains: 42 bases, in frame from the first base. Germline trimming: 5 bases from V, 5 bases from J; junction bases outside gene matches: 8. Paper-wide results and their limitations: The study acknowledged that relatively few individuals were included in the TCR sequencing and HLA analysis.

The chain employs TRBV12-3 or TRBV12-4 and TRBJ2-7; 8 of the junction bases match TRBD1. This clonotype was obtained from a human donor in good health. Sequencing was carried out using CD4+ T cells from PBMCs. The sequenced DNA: TGTGCCAGCAGTCCCCGACAGGGGTACCACGAGCAGTACTTC. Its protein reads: CASSPRQGYHEQYF.